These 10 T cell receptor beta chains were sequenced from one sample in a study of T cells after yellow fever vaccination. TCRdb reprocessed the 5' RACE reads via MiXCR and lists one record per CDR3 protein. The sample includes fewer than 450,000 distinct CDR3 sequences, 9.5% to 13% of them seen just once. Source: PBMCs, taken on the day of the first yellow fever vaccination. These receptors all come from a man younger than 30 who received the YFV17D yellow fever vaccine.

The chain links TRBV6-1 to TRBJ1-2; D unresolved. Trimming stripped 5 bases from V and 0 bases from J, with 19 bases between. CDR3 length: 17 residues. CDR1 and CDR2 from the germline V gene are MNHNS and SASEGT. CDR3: CASSPRETATANYGYTF. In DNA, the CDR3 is TGTGCCAGCAGTCCCCGGGAGACCGCTACAGCTAACTATGGCTACACCTTC.

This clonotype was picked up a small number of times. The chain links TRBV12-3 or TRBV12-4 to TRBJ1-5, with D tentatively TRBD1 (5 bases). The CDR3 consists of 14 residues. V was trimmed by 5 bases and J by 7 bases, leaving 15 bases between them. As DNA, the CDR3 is TGTGCCAGCAGTATCGACAGTGGTGGGCAGCCCCAGCATTTT. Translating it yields CASSIDSGGQPQHF.

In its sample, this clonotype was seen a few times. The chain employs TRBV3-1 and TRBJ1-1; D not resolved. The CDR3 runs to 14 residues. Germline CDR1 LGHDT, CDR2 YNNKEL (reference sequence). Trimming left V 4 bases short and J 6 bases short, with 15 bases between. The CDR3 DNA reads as TGTGCCAGCAGCCTGAACCCGATTTTTCCTGAAGCTTTCTTT. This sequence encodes CASSLNPIFPEAFF.

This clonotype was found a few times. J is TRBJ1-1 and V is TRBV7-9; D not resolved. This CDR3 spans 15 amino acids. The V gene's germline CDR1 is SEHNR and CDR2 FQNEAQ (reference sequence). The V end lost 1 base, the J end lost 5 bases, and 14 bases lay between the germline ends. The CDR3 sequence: CASSLVGSRGTEAFF. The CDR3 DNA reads TGTGCCAGCAGCTTAGTAGGTAGTAGAGGGACTGAAGCTTTCTTT.

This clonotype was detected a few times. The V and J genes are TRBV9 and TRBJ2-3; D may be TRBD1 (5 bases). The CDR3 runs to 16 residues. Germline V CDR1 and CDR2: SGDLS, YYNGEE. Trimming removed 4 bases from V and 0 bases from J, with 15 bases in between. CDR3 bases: TGTGCCAGCAGCTCCGAGGAATCAGGGAGCACAGATACGCAGTATTTT. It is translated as CASSSEESGSTDTQYF.

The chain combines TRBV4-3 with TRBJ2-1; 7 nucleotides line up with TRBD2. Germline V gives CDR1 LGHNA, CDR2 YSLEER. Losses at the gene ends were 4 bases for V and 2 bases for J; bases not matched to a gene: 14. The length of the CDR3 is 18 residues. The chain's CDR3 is CASSLNPSLGLAYNEQFF. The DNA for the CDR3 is TGCGCCAGCAGCCTCAACCCTTCCCTCGGACTAGCCTACAATGAGCAGTTCTTC.

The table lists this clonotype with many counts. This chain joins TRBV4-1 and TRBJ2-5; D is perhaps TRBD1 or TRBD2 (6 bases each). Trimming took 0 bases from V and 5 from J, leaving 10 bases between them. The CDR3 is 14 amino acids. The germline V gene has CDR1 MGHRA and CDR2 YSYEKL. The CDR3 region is CASSQEGGWETQYF. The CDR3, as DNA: TGCGCCAGCAGCCAAGAAGGGGGGTGGGAGACCCAGTACTTC.

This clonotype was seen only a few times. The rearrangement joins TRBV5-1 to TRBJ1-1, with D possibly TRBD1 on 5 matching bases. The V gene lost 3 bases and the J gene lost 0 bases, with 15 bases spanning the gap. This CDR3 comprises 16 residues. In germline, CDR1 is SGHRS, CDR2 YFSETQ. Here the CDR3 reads CASSSDLGTMNTEAFF. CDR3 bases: TGCGCCAGCAGCTCGGACTTGGGGACGATGAACACTGAAGCTTTCTTT.

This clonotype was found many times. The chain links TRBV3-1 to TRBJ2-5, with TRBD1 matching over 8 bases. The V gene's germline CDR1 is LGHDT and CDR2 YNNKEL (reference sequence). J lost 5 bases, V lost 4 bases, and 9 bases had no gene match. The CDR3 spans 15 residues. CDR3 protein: CASSRPGQGRETQYF. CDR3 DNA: TGTGCCAGCAGCCGCCCTGGACAGGGCCGCGAGACCCAGTACTTC.

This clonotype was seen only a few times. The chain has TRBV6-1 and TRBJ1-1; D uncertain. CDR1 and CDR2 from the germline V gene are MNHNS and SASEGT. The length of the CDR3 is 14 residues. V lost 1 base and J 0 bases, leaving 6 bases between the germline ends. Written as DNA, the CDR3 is TGTGCCAGCAGTGAAGTATCGCTGAACACTGAAGCTTTCTTT. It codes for CASSEVSLNTEAFF.